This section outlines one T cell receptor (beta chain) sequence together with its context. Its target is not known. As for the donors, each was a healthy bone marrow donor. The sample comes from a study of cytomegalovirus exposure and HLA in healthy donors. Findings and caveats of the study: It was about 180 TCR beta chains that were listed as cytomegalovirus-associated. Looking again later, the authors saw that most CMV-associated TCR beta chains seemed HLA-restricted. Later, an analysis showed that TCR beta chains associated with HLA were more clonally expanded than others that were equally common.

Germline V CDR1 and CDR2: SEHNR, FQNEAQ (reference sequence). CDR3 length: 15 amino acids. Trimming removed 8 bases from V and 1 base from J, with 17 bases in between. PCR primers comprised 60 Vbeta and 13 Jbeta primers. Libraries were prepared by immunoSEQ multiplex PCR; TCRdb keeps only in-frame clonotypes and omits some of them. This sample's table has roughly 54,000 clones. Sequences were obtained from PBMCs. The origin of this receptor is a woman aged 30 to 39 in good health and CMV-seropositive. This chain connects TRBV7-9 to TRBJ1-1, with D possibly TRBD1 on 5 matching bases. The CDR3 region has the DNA TGTGCCAGCGGGGGGGGGTTTCATCCGAACACTGAAGCTTTCTTT. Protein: CASGGGFHPNTEAFF.